This T cell receptor (beta chain) was found in a study of human CD8 memory T cell subsets. Findings and limits, study-wide: The study sequenced T cell receptor beta chains alone. Precursor exhausted T cells and stem-like memory T cells were similarly highly diverse, while effector memory cells were not. It was suggested by Chao1 estimates that stem-like memory T cells were more diverse than precursor exhausted T cells.

The germline V gene encodes CDR1 KGHSH and CDR2 LQKENI. This CDR3 has 14 amino acids. TCR beta libraries were made by UMI-labeled 5' RACE. TCRdb processed the 5' RACE reads again and assigns one entry to each CDR3 protein, with no DNA. This sample contains about 9,000 distinct CDR3 sequences. The term TPEX covered CCR7+ PD-1+ TIGIT+ early memory CD8+ T cells that had exhausted-like traits. Worth noting for this clonotype: What it recognizes is unknown.

This sequence was found in a human donor in good health. V and J are TRBV18 and TRBJ1-2. Material for sequencing was CD8+ T cells from PBMCs. The CDR3 spells CASSPRRANYGYTF.